These 4 T cell receptor beta chains were sequenced from one sample in a study of CD8 T cells in ankylosing spondylitis. TCRdb passed the 5' RACE reads through MiXCR, listing each CDR3 protein once. The table has 350,000 to 400,000 distinct CDR3 sequences, more than 20% seen once. Sequencing was done on a sample of blood, either unsorted or a sorted T cell fraction (not recorded which). These receptors all come from a male donor with ankylosing spondylitis or in good health (not recorded which).

This clonotype was seen many times. The V call is TRBV5-1, the J call TRBJ2-3; 7 bases match TRBD1. The ends lost 3 bases at V and 0 bases at J; junction bases unmatched: 7. The CDR3 runs to 16 residues. The germline CDR1 and CDR2 sequences are SGHRS and YFSETQ. The CDR3 reads CASSYGTETSTDTQYF. CDR3 nucleotides: TGCGCCAGCAGCTACGGGACAGAAACTAGCACAGATACGCAGTATTTT.

The chain couples TRBV5-8 to TRBJ2-1; perhaps TRBD2 as D (5 bases). The CDR3 contains 13 residues. Trimming took 2 bases from V and 8 from J, leaving 11 bases between them. The germline V gene has CDR1 SGHTS and CDR2 YDEGEE. The CDR3 DNA reads TGTGCCAGCAGCTTAGCTAGCAGCCATGAGCAGTTCTTC. It codes for CASSLASSHEQFF.

This clonotype was counted only a few times. CDR3: CASSPRTANEQYF. CDR3 bases: TGTGCCAGCAGTCCACGGACAGCCAACGAGCAGTACTTC. The chain employs TRBV12-3 or TRBV12-4 and TRBJ2-7, with a weak D call TRBD1 (6 bases). With 5 bases removed from V and 5 bases from J, the gap between germline ends came to 13 bases. This CDR3 contains 13 residues.

V is TRBV7-3 and J is TRBJ2-3; possible D gene TRBD2, 7 bases. There are 16 residues in the CDR3. Germline CDR1 and CDR2: SGHTA and FQGTGA. Trimming took 0 bases from V and 4 from J, leaving 14 bases between them. CDR3: CASSLTGGGPSDTQYF. The CDR3 DNA follows: TGTGCCAGCAGCTTAACAGGGGGGGGGCCATCAGATACGCAGTATTTT.